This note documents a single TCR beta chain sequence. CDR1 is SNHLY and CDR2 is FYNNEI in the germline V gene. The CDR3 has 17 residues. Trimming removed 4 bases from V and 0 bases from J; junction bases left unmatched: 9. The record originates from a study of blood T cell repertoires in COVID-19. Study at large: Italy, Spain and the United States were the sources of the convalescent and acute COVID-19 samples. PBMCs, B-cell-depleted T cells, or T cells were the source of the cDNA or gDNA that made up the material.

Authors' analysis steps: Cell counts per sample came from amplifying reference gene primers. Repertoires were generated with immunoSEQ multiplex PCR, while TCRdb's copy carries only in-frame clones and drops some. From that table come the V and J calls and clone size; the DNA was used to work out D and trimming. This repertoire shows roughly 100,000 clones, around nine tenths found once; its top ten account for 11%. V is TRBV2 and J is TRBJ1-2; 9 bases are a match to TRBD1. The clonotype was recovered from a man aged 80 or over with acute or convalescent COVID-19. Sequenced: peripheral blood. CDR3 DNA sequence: TGTGCCAGCAGTGGCCGCGTTGGGACAGGGTCTAACTATGGCTACACCTTC. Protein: CASSGRVGTGSNYGYTF.